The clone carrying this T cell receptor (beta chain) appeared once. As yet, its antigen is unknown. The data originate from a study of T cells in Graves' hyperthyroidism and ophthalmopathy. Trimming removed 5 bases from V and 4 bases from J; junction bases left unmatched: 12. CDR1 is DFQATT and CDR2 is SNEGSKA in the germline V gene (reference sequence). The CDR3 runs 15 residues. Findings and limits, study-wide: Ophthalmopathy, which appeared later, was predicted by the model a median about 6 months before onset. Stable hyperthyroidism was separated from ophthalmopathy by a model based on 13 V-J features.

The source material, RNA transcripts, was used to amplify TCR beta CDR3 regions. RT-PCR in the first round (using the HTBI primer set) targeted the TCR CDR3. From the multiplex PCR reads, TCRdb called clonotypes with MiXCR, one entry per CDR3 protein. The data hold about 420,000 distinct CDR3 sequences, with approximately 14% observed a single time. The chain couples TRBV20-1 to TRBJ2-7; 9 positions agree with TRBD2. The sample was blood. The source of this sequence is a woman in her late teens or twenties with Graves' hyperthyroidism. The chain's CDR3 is CSAFSSTGLAYEQYF. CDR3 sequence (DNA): TGCAGTGCTTTCAGCTCAACGGGACTAGCATACGAGCAGTACTTC.